Included here is one TCR beta chain sequence, with context. PCR used 60 Vbeta primers and 13 Jbeta primers. Assay: immunoSEQ multiplex PCR; the TCRdb copy retains only in-frame clones and omits some. The sample yields 180,000 or so clones, approximately 71% seen once. The sample belongs to a study of cytomegalovirus exposure and HLA in healthy donors. Study summary: As released early, the data held about 85 million unique TCRs from HLA-typed donors. The Caucasian-associated ancestry cluster held over 65% of around 380 genotyped donors.

Germline CDR1 is MNHNS and CDR2 is SASEGT. Trimming removed 6 bases from V and 1 base from J, with 10 bases in between. This CDR3 comprises 15 residues. The source of this sequence is a woman aged 40 to 49 in good health and CMV-seropositive. V gene TRBV6-1 combines with J gene TRBJ2-6; TRBD2 might be the D (6 bases). Sequencing used PBMCs. The CDR3 DNA is TGTGCCAGCAGGACCGGGGGATCTGGGGCCAACGTCCTGACTTTC. Protein: CASRTGGSGANVLTF.